This T cell receptor (beta chain) was obtained from a study of blood T cell repertoires in COVID-19. Study background: Some COVID-19 samples were acute and others convalescent; all came from the United States, Italy and Spain. T cells, B-cell-depleted T cells, or PBMCs supplied cDNA or gDNA.

Authors' methods: The assay estimated nucleated cells by amplifying reference gene primers. The protocol was immunoSEQ multiplex PCR, while the TCRdb copy is restricted to in-frame clones and leaves out a portion. V, J and clone size are those of that table, while D and trimming were read from the DNA. The table records 150,000 to 200,000 clones, 90% of them present only once. CDR1 SGHNT and CDR2 YENEEA come from the germline V gene. With V trimmed by 1 base and J by 4 bases, 6 bases remained unmatched. This CDR3 has 16 residues. The sequenced material came from peripheral blood. The chain is built from TRBV11-3 and TRBJ2-1; TRBD2 matches at 8 bases. The receptor's source is a man in his fifties or sixties with acute or convalescent COVID-19. CDR3 DNA sequence: TGTGCCAGCAGCTTAGGTACTAGCGGTGTATACAATGAGCAGTTCTTC. Amino acids: CASSLGTSGVYNEQFF.